This TCR beta chain appears in the sequencing data of a study of beta chain features in type 1 diabetes. V lost 1 base, J lost 7 bases, and 8 bases lay in between. Looked up from germline, CDR1 is KGHSH and CDR2 is LQKENI. This CDR3 has 14 amino acids. The sequenced template was cDNA made from the entire isolated RNA. The protocol was immunoSEQ multiplex PCR, while the TCRdb copy is restricted to in-frame clones and leaves out a portion. The table shows about 150,000 clones, with roughly a tenth occurring only once. V usage is TRBV18 and J usage is TRBJ1-6; a weak D match, TRBD1 (6 bases). The specimen was naive CD4+ T cells from blood. This receptor was taken from a man younger than 30 in good health. In DNA, the CDR3 is TGTGCCAGCTCACCACGGACAGAGAATTCACCCCTCCACTTT. Its translation is CASSPRTENSPLHF.